This passage covers 13 T cell receptor beta chains from one sample sequenced in a study of T cells in localized non-small cell lung cancer. Assay used: immunoSEQ multiplex PCR; TCRdb lists only in-frame clones, some missing. The sample has tens of thousands of clones; around 85% are singletons. The sample in question was PBMCs, obtained before any cancer treatment. The origin of the receptors is a man aged 35-75 years with stage II squamous cell lung carcinoma.

The gene calls are TRBV18 and TRBJ2-2; D unclear. The germline gives CDR1 KGHSH, CDR2 LQKENI. The CDR3 has 14 amino acids. Deletions cut 2 bases from V and 0 bases from J, with 4 bases between. CDR3 sequence reads: CASSPTTNTGELFF. The CDR3 DNA reads TGTGCCAGCTCACCAACGACGAACACCGGGGAGCTGTTTTTT.

This chain links TRBV7-3 with TRBJ2-2; 8 bases line up with TRBD2. With V trimmed by 3 bases and J by 7 bases, 10 bases remained unmatched. Germline CDR1 and CDR2: SGHTA and FQGTGA. The CDR3 contains 16 residues. CDR3 residues: CASSFTSGLGNGELFF. As DNA, the CDR3 is TGTGCCAGCAGCTTCACTAGCGGTCTCGGAAACGGGGAGCTGTTTTTT.

This clone was observed a few times. J is TRBJ2-3 and V is TRBV6-5, with D perhaps matching TRBD1 (6 bases). Deletions cut 0 bases from V and 7 bases from J, with 14 bases between. The length of the CDR3 is 15 residues. CDR1 is MNHEY, CDR2 SVGAGI, per germline. DNA for the CDR3: TGTGCCAGCAGTTACTCCTGGGGGCGAGACTATACGCAGTATTTT. Encoded protein: CASSYSWGRDYTQYF.

The genes are TRBV4-1 and TRBJ2-1; no definite D call. The CDR3 has 13 residues. Trimming removed 4 bases from V and 8 bases from J, with 12 bases in between. Germline CDR1 and CDR2: MGHRA and YSYEKL. DNA of the CDR3: TGCGCCAGCAGCCTTGGGCTAGTCGATGAGCAGTTCTTC. It encodes CASSLGLVDEQFF.

The gene calls are TRBV5-1 and TRBJ1-3; TRBD1 matches at 9 bases. From germline, CDR1 is SGHRS and CDR2 YFSETQ. Losses at the gene ends were 5 bases for V and 0 bases for J; bases not matched to a gene: 6. This CDR3 has 16 amino acids. The CDR3 DNA reads TGCGCCAGCAGTCTACCGGGACAGGGCTCTGGAAACACCATATATTTT. Translation gives CASSLPGQGSGNTIYF.

The V gene is TRBV19, the J gene TRBJ1-2; no firm D call. The V end lost 5 bases, the J end lost 4 bases, and 14 bases lay between the germline ends. The CDR3 loop spans 14 amino acids. CDR1 is LNHDA, CDR2 SQIVND, per germline (reference sequence). Written as DNA, the CDR3 is TGTGCCAGTAGTGACTTGTCAGGCGGCTATGGCTACACCTTC. Translating gives CASSDLSGGYGYTF.

V is TRBV7-9 and J is TRBJ2-2; D remains ambiguous. With 5 bases removed from V and 0 bases from J, the gap between germline ends came to 10 bases. Germline CDR1 reads SEHNR; CDR2 reads FQNEAQ (reference sequence). The CDR3 runs 15 residues. The chain's CDR3 is CASSPTWTNTGELFF. CDR3 nucleotide sequence: TGTGCCAGCAGCCCGACCTGGACGAACACCGGGGAGCTGTTTTTT.

The J gene is TRBJ2-2, the V gene TRBV5-4, with TRBD2 as a possible D gene (5 bases). V lost 3 bases, J lost 5 bases, and 17 bases lay in between. Germline CDR1 is SGHNT and CDR2 is YYREEE (reference sequence). This CDR3 contains 16 residues. As DNA, the CDR3 is TGTGCCAGCAGCTCCCCTGTGGGGAGTCGTACCGGGGAGCTGTTTTTT. Amino acids: CASSSPVGSRTGELFF. The full variable domain, in which reference TRBV5-4 and TRBJ2-2 provide the parts outside the CDR3, is ETGVTQSPTHLIKTRGQQVTLRCSSQSGHNTVSWYQQALGQGPQFIFQYYREEENGRGNFPPRFSGLQFPNYSSELNVNALELDDSALYLCASSSPVGSRTGELFFGEGSRLTVL.

V and J are TRBV2 and TRBJ2-2, with 7 bases lining up with TRBD2. The trim removed 7 bases at V and 0 bases at J, leaving 8 bases unmatched. There are 16 residues in the CDR3. Per germline, CDR1 SNHLY and CDR2 FYNNEI. Written as DNA, the CDR3 is TGTGCCAGCAACCTCCTCGGACTAGCGAACACCGGGGAGCTGTTTTTT. This encodes CASNLLGLANTGELFF.

This chain uses TRBV7-9 with TRBJ2-7; tentative D call: TRBD1 (6 bases). The CDR3 is 13 amino acids. Deletions cut 6 bases from V and 5 bases from J, with 14 bases between. Germline CDR1 and CDR2: SEHNR and FQNEAQ (reference sequence). The CDR3 region is CASSYRDGDEQYF. The DNA of the CDR3 is TGTGCCAGCAGTTACAGGGACGGGGACGAGCAGTACTTC.

This chain connects TRBV9 to TRBJ1-2, with D unresolved. Germline lookup yields CDR1 SGDLS and CDR2 YYNGEE. This CDR3 comprises 12 residues. V was trimmed by 8 bases and J by 3 bases, leaving 11 bases between them. This CDR3 reads CASSMGYYGYTF. CDR3 nucleotide sequence: TGTGCCAGTAGTATGGGTTACTATGGCTACACCTTC.

This clone was recorded once. The chain joins TRBV4-3 to TRBJ2-5; D not certain. The CDR3 has 15 amino acids. Trimming stripped 0 bases from V and 1 base from J, with 9 bases between. CDR1 is LGHNA and CDR2 is YSLEER in the germline V gene. The DNA for the CDR3 is TGCGCCAGCAGCCAAGATATCGGCAGCCAAGAGACCCAGTACTTC. Translated: CASSQDIGSQETQYF.

This clone was recorded once. V and J are TRBV11-2 and TRBJ2-1; D remains unclear. Trimming removed 4 bases at V and 7 bases at J, with 17 bases between. CDR1 is SGHAT, CDR2 FQNNGV, per germline. The CDR3 totals 15 residues. The CDR3 loop is CASSSFSLVGNEQFF. Written as DNA, the CDR3 is TGTGCCAGCAGCTCGTTCTCTCTAGTCGGAAATGAGCAGTTCTTC.